This T cell receptor beta chain was sequenced in a study of T cells in Graves' hyperthyroidism and ophthalmopathy. Study-wide results and caveats: Model output signaled ophthalmopathy a median roughly 6 months ahead of onset.

Clinicians diagnosed patients from clinical symptoms, serum thyroxine and TRAb, thyroid ultrasound and orbital computed tomography. The PBMCs had their origin in about 9.7 ml of fresh peripheral blood. Germline loops: CDR1 SGHKS, CDR2 YYEKEE (reference sequence). V was clipped by 5 bases and J by 7 bases, with 15 bases between them. The CDR3 contains 13 residues. This clonotype was seen at least ten times. Its antigen is currently unknown. Amplified regions were TCR beta CDR3 sequences from RNA transcripts. The HTBI primer set served for first-round RT-PCR of the TCR CDR3. In TCRdb, the multiplex PCR reads were re-called with MiXCR into one record per CDR3 protein. The sample records about 380,000 distinct CDR3 sequences, approximately 15% being singletons.

The origin of this receptor is a woman between 55 and 75 years old with Graves' hyperthyroidism. The gene calls are TRBV5-5 and TRBJ1-2, with D maybe TRBD1 (6 bases). Sequenced: blood. The CDR3 nucleotides read TGTGCCAGCAGTTCTCACAGGGTGCCTGGCTACACCTTC. Translating gives CASSSHRVPGYTF. Filled out from reference TRBV5-5 and TRBJ1-2, the complete variable domain reads DAGVTQSPTHLIKTRGQQVTLRCSPISGHKSVSWYQQVLGQGPQFIFQYYEKEERGRGNFPDRFSARQFPNYSSELNVNALLLGDSALYLCASSSHRVPGYTFGSGTRLTVV.